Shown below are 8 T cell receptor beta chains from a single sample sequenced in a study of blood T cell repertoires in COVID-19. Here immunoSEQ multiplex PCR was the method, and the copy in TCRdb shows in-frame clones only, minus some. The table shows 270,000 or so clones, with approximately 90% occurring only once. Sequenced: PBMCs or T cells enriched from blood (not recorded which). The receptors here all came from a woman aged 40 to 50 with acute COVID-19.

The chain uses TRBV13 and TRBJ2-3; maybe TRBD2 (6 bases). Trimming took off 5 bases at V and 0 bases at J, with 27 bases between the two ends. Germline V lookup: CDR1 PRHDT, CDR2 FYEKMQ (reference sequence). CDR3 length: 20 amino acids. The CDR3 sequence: CASSPTSTGAGGTSTDTQYF. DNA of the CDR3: TGTGCCAGCAGCCCGACTAGTACGGGAGCTGGAGGGACTAGCACAGATACGCAGTATTTT.

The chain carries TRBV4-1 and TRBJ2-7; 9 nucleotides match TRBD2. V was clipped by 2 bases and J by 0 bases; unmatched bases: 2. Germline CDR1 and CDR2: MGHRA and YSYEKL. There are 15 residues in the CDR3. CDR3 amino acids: CASSQLSGSSYEQYF. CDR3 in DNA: TGCGCCAGCAGCCAACTTAGCGGGAGCTCCTACGAGCAGTACTTC.

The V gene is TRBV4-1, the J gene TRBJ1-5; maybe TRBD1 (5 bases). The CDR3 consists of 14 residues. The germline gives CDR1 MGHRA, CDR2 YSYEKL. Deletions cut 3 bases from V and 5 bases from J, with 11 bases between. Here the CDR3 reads CASSQGQGYQPQHF. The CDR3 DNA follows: TGCGCCAGCAGCCAGGGGCAGGGATATCAGCCCCAGCATTTT.

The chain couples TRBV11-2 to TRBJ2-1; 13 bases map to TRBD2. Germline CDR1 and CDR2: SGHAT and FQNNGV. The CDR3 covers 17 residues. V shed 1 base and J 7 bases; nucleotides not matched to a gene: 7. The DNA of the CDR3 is TGTGCCAGCAGCTTAGGTACTAGCGGGGGGGCTCGGAATGAGCAGTTCTTC. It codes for CASSLGTSGGARNEQFF.

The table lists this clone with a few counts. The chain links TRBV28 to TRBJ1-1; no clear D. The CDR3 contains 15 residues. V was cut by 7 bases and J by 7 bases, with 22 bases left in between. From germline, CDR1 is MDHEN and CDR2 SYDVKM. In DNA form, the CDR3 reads TGTGCCAGCACCCCCCGATGGCAGGTATACAATGAAGCTTTCTTT. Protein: CASTPRWQVYNEAFF.

CDR3 residues: CATNPSSGGGTQYF. The CDR3 bases are TGTGCCACCAATCCGTCGAGCGGGGGGGGTACGCAGTATTTT. This chain connects TRBV2 to TRBJ2-3; 10 nucleotides align to TRBD2. V lost 10 bases, J lost 8 bases, and 12 bases stayed unmatched. CDR3 length equals 14 residues. Germline loops: CDR1 SNHLY, CDR2 FYNNEI.

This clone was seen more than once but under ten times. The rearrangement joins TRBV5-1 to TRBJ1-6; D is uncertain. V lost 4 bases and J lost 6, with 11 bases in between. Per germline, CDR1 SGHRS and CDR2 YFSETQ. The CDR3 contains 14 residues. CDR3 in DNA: TGCGCCAGCAGCCCCGACGGGGTTAATTCACCCCTCCACTTT. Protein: CASSPDGVNSPLHF.

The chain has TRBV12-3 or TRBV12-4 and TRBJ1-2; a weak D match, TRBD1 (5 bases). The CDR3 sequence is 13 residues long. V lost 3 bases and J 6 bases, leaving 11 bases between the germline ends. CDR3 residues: CASSFPQAHGYTF. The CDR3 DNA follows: TGTGCCAGCAGTTTTCCACAGGCCCATGGCTACACCTTC.